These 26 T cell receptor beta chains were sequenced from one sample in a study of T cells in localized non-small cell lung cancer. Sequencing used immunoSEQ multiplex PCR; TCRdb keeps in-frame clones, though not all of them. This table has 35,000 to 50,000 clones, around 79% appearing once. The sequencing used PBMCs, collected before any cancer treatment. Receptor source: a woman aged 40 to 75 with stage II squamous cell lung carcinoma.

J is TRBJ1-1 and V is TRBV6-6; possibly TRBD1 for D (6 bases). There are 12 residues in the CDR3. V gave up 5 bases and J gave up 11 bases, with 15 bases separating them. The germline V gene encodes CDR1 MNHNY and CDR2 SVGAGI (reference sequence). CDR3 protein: CASSGYRENAFF. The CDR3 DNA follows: TGTGCCAGCAGTGGGTACAGGGAGAACGCTTTCTTT.

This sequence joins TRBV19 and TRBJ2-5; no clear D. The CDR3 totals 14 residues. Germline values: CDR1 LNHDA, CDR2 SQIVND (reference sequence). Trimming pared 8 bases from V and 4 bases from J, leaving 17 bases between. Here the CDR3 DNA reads TGTGCCAGTGGACCTCTCGGCGGCGGAGAGACCCAGTACTTC. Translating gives CASGPLGGGETQYF. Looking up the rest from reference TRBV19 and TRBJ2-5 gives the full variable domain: DGGITQSPKYLFRKEGQNVTLSCEQNLNHDAMYWYRQDPGQGLRLIYYSQIVNDFQKGDIAEGYSVSREKKESFPLTVTSAQKNPTAFYLCASGPLGGGETQYFGPGTRLLVL.

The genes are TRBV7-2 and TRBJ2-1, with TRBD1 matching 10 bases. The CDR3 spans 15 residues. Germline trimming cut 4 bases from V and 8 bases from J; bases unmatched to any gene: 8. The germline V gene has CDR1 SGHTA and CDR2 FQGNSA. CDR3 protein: CASSYMGQGFDEQFF. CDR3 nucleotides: TGTGCCAGCAGCTATATGGGACAGGGGTTTGATGAGCAGTTCTTC.

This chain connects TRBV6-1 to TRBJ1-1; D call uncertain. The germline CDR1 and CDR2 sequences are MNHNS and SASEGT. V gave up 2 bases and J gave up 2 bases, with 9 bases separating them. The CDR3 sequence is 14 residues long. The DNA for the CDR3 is TGTGCCAGCAGTGAATCCTGGGCAAACACTGAAGCTTTCTTT. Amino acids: CASSESWANTEAFF.

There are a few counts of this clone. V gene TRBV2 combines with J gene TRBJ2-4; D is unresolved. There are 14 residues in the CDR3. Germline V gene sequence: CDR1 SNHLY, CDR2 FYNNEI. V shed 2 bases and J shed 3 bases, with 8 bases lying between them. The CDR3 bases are TGTGCCAGCAGTGAATTCGTGGGCAAAAACATTCAGTACTTC. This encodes CASSEFVGKNIQYF. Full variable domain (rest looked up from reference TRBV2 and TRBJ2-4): EPEVTQTPSHQVTQMGQEVILRCVPISNHLYFYWYRQILGQKVEFLVSFYNNEISEKSEIFDDQFSVERPDGSNFTLKIRSTKLEDSAMYFCASSEFVGKNIQYFGAGTRLSVL.

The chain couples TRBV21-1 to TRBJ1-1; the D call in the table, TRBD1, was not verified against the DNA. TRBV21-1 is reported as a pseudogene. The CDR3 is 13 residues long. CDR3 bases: TGTGCCAGGACGAAGACAGTGAACACTGAAGCTTTCTTT. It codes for CARTKTVNTEAFF.

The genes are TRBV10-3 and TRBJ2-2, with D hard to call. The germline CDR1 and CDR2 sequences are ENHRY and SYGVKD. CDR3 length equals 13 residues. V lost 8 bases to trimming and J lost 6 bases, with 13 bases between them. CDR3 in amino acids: CAIQSHRAGELFF. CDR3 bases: TGTGCCATCCAGAGTCACCGGGCCGGGGAGCTGTTTTTT.

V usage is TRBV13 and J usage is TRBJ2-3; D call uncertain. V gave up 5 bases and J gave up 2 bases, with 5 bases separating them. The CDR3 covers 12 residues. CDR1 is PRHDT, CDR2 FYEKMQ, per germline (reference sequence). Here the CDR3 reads CASSPYTDTQYF. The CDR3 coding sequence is TGTGCCAGCAGCCCATACACAGATACGCAGTATTTT.

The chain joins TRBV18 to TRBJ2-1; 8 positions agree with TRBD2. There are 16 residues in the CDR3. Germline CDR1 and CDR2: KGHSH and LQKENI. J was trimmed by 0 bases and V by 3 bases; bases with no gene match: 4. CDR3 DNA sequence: TGTGCCAGCTCACCGATAGCGGGACCCTCCTACAATGAGCAGTTCTTC. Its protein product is CASSPIAGPSYNEQFF.

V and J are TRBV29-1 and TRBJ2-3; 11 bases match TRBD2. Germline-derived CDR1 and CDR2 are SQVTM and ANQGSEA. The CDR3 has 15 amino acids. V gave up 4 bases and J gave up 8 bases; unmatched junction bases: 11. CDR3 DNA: TGCAGCGTTGTTAGCACTAGCGGGAGTCTCGGTACGCAGTATTTT. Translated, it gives CSVVSTSGSLGTQYF.

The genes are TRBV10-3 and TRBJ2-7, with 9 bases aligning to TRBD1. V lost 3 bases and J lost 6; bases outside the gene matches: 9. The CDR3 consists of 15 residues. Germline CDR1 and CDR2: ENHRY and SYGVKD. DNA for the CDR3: TGTGCCATCAGTGACCGGGACAGGGAGTCTACCGAGCAGTACGTC. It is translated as CAISDRDRESTEQYV.

CDR3 sequence reads: CASMDREINQPQHF. CDR3 in DNA: TGTGCCAGCATGGATCGGGAGATCAATCAGCCCCAGCATTTT. V is TRBV2 and J is TRBJ1-5; D is unresolved. Trimming pared 7 bases from V and 3 bases from J, leaving 13 bases between. The length of the CDR3 is 14 residues. Germline V lookup: CDR1 SNHLY, CDR2 FYNNEI.

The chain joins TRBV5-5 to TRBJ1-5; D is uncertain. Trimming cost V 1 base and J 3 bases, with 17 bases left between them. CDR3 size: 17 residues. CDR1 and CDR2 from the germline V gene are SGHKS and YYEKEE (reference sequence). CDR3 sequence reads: CASSLWQVSTYNQPQHF. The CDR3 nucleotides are TGTGCCAGCAGCTTGTGGCAGGTCTCTACCTACAATCAGCCCCAGCATTTT. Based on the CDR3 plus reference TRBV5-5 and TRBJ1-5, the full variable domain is DAGVTQSPTHLIKTRGQQVTLRCSPISGHKSVSWYQQVLGQGPQFIFQYYEKEERGRGNFPDRFSARQFPNYSSELNVNALLLGDSALYLCASSLWQVSTYNQPQHFGDGTRLSIL.

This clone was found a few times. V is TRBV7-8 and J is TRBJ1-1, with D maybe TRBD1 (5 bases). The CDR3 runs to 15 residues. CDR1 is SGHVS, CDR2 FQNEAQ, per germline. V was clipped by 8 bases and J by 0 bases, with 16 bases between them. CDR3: CASGPRGEMNTEAFF. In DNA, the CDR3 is TGTGCCAGCGGACCAAGAGGGGAAATGAACACTGAAGCTTTCTTT. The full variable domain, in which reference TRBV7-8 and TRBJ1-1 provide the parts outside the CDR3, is GAGVSQSPRYKVAKRGQDVALRCDPISGHVSLFWYQQALGQGPEFLTYFQNEAQLDKSGLPSDRFFAERPEGSVSTLKIQRTQQEDSAVYLCASGPRGEMNTEAFFGQGTRLTVV.

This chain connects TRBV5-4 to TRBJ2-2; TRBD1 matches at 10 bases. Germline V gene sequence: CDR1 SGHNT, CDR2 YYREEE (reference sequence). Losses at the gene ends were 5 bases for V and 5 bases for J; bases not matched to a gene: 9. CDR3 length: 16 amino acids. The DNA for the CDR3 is TGTGCCAGCAGTGAGGGGGACAGGGGAGGGACCGGGGAGCTGTTTTTT. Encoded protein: CASSEGDRGGTGELFF. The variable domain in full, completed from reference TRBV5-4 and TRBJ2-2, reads ETGVTQSPTHLIKTRGQQVTLRCSSQSGHNTVSWYQQALGQGPQFIFQYYREEENGRGNFPPRFSGLQFPNYSSELNVNALELDDSALYLCASSEGDRGGTGELFFGEGSRLTVL.

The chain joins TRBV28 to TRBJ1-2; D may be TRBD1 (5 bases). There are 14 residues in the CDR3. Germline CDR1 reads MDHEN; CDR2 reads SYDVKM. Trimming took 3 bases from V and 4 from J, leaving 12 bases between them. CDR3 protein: CASSLGDGVYGYTF. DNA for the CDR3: TGTGCCAGCAGTTTGGGGGATGGGGTCTATGGCTACACCTTC.

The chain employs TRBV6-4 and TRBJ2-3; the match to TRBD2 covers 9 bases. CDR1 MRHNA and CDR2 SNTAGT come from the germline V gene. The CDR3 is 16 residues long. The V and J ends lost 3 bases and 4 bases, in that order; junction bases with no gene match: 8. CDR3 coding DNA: TGTGCCAGCAGTGAAGTAGCGGGAGACGGTGCAGATACGCAGTATTTT. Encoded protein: CASSEVAGDGADTQYF.

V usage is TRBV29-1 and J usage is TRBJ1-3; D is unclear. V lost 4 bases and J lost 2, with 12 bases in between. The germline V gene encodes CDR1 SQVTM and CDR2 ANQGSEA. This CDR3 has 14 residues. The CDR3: CSVAHRETGNTIYF. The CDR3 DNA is TGCAGCGTTGCTCACCGGGAAACTGGAAACACCATATATTTT.

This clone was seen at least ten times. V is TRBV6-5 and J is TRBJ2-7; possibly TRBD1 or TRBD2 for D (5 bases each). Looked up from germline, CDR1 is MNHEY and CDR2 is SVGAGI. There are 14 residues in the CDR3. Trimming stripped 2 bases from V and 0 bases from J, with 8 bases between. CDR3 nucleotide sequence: TGTGCCAGCAGTTACCGGGACCTCTCCTACGAGCAGTACGTC. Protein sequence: CASSYRDLSYEQYV.

The CDR3 DNA sequence: TGCAGCGTGTACTATGAAAAACTGTTTTTT. This translates into CSVYYEKLFF. V and J are TRBV29-1 and TRBJ1-4; no firm D call. V was trimmed by 6 bases and J by 6 bases, leaving 5 bases between them. The CDR3 spans 10 residues. Per germline, CDR1 SQVTM and CDR2 ANQGSEA.

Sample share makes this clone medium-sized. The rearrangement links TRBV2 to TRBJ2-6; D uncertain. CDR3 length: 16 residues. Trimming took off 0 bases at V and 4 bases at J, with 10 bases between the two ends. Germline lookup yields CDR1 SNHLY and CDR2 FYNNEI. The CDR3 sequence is CASSEAWQSGANVLTF. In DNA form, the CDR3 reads TGTGCCAGCAGTGAAGCTTGGCAATCCGGGGCCAACGTCCTGACTTTC.

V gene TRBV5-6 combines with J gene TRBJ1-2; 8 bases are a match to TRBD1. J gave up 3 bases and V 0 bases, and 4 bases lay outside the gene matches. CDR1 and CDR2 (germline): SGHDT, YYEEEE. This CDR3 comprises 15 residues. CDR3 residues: CASSLVDRVHYGYTF. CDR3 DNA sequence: TGTGCCAGCAGCTTGGTGGACAGGGTACACTATGGCTACACCTTC.

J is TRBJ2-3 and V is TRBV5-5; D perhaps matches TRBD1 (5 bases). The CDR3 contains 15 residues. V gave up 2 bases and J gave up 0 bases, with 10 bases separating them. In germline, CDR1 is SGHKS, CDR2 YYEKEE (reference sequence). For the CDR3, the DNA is TGTGCCAGCAGCTTACCTAGGGGAAGCACAGATACGCAGTATTTT. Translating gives CASSLPRGSTDTQYF.

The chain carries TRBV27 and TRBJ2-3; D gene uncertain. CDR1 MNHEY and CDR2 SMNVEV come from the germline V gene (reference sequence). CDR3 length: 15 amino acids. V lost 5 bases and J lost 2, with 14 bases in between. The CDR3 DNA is TGTGCCAGCAGTCCCTCTTATGGCCCCACAGATACGCAGTATTTT. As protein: CASSPSYGPTDTQYF.

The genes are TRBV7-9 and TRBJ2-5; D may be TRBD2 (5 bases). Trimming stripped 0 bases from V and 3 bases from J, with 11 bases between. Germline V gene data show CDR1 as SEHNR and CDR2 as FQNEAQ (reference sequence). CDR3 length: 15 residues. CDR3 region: CASSLASGPEETQYF. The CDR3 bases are TGTGCCAGCAGCTTAGCGAGCGGCCCCGAAGAGACCCAGTACTTC.

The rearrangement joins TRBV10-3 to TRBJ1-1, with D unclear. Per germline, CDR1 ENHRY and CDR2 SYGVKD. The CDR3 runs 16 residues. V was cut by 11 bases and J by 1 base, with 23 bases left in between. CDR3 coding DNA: TGTGCCGTTAGACCGAGCACTTTTGGGAAGAACACTGAAGCTTTCTTT. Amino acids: CAVRPSTFGKNTEAFF.